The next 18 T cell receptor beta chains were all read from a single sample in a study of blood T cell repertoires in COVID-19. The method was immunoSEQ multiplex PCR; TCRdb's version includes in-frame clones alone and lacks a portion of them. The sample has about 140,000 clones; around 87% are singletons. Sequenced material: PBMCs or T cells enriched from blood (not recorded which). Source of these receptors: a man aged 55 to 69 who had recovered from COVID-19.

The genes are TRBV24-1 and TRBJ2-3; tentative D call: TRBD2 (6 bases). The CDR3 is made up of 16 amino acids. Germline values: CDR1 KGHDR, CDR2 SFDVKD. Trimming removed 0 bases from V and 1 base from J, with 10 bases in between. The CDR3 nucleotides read TGTGCCACCAGTGATTTGTGGGGGACTGGCACAGATACGCAGTATTTT. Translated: CATSDLWGTGTDTQYF.

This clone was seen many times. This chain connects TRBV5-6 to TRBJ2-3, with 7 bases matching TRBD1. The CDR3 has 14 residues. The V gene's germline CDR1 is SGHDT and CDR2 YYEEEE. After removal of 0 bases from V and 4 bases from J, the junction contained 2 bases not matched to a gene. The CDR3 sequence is CASSLDRGPDTQYF. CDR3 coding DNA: TGTGCCAGCAGCTTGGACAGGGGCCCAGATACGCAGTATTTT.

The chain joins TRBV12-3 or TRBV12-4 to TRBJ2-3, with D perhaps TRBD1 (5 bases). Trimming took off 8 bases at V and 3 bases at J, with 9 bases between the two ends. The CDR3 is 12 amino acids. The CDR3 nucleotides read TGTGCCAGCCAGGGCGTGACAGATACGCAGTATTTT. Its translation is CASQGVTDTQYF.

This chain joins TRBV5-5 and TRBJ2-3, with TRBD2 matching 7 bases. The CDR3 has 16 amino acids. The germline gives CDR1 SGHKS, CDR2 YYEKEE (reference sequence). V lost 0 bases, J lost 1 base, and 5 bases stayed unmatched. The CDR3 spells CASSLDVGGGTDTQYF. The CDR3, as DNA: TGTGCCAGCAGCTTGGACGTGGGAGGGGGCACAGATACGCAGTATTTT.

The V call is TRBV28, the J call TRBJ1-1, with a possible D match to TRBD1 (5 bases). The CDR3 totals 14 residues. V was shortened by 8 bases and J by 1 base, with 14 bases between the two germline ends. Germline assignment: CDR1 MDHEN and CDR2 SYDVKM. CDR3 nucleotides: TGTGCCAGCTTCACGTGGGGCCCGAACACTGAAGCTTTCTTT. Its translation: CASFTWGPNTEAFF.

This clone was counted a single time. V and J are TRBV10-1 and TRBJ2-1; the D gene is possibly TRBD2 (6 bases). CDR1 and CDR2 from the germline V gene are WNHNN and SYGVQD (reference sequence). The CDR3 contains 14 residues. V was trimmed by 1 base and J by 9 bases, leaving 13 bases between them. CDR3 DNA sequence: TGCGCCAGCAGTGAGTGGGGGGAGCTCGGTGAGCAGTTCTTC. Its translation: CASSEWGELGEQFF.

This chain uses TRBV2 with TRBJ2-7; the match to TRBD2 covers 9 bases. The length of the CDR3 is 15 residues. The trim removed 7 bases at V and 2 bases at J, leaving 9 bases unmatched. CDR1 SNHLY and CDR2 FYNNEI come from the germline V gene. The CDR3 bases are TGTGCCAGCACCAAGTCGCTAGCGGGGCCCTACGAGCAGTACTTC. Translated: CASTKSLAGPYEQYF.

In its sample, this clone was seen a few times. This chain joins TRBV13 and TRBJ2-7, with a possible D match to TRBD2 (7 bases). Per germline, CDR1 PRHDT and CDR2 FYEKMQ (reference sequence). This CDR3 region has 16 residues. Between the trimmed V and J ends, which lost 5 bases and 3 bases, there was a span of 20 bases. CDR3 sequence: CASSLASGGGLYEQYF. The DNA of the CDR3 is TGTGCCAGCAGCCTAGCTAGCGGTGGGGGCCTCTACGAGCAGTACTTC.

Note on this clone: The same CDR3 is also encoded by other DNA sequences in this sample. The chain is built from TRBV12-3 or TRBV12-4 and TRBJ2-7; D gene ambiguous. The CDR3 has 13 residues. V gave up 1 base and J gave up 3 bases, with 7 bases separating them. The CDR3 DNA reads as TGTGCCAGCAGTTTAGGTGCCAGCTACGAGCAGTACTTC. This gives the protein CASSLGASYEQYF.

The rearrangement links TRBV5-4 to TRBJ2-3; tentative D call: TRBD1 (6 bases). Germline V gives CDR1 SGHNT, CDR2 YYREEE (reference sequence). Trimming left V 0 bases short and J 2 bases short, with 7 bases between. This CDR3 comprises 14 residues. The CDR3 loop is CASSLGGLTDTQYF. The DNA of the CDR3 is TGTGCCAGCAGCTTGGGGGGGCTCACAGATACGCAGTATTTT.

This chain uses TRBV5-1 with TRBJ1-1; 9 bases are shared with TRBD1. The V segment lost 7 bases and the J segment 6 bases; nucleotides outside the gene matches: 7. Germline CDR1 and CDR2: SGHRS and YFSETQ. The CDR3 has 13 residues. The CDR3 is CASRGTGKAEAFF. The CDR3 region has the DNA TGCGCCAGCCGCGGGACAGGGAAAGCTGAAGCTTTCTTT.

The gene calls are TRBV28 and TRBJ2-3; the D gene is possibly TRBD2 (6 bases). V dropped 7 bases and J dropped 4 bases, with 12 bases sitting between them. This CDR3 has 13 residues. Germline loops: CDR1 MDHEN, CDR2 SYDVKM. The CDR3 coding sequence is TGTGCCAGCAAACGGGACTTGTCAGATACGCAGTATTTT. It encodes CASKRDLSDTQYF.

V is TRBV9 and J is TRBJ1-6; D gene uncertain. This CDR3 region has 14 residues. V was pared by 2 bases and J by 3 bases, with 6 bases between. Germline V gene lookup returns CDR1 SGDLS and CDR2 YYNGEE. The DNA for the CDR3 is TGTGCCAGCAGCGTGAGGAGCTATAATTCACCCCTCCACTTT. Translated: CASSVRSYNSPLHF.

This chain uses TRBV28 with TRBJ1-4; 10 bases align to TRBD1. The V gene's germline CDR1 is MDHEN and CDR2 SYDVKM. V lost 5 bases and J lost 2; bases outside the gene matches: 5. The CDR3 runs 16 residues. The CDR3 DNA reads TGTGCCAGCAGTACCGACAGGGGGCCGACTAATGAAAAACTGTTTTTT. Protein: CASSTDRGPTNEKLFF. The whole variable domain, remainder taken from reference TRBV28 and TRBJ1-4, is DVKVTQSSRYLVKRTGEKVFLECVQDMDHENMFWYRQDPGLGLRLIYFSYDVKMKEKGDIPEGYSVSREKKERFSLILESASTNQTSMYLCASSTDRGPTNEKLFFGSGTQLSVL.

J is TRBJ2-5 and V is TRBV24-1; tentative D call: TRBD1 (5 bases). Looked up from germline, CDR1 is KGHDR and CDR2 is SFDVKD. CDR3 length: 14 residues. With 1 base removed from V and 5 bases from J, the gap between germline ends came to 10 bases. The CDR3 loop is CATSDLGAGETQYF. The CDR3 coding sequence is TGTGCCACCAGTGATTTAGGGGCTGGGGAGACCCAGTACTTC.

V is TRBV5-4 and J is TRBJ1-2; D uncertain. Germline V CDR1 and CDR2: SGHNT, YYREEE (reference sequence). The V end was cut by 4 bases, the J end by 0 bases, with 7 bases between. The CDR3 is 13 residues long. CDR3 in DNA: TGTGCCAGCAGCGAAACGGCTAACTATGGCTACACCTTC. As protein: CASSETANYGYTF.

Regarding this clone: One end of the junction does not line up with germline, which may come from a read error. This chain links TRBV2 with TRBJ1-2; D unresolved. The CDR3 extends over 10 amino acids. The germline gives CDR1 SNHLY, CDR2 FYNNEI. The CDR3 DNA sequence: TGTGCCAGCAATAACAATGGCTACACCTTC. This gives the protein CASNNNGYTF.

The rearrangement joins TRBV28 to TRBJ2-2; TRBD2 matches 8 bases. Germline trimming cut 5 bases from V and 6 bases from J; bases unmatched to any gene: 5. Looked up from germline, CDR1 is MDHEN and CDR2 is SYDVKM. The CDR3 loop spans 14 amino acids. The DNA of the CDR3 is TGTGCCAGCAGTACCAGGACTAGCCCCGGGGAGCTGTTTTTT. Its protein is CASSTRTSPGELFF. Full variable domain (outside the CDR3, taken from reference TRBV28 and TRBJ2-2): DVKVTQSSRYLVKRTGEKVFLECVQDMDHENMFWYRQDPGLGLRLIYFSYDVKMKEKGDIPEGYSVSREKKERFSLILESASTNQTSMYLCASSTRTSPGELFFGEGSRLTVL.